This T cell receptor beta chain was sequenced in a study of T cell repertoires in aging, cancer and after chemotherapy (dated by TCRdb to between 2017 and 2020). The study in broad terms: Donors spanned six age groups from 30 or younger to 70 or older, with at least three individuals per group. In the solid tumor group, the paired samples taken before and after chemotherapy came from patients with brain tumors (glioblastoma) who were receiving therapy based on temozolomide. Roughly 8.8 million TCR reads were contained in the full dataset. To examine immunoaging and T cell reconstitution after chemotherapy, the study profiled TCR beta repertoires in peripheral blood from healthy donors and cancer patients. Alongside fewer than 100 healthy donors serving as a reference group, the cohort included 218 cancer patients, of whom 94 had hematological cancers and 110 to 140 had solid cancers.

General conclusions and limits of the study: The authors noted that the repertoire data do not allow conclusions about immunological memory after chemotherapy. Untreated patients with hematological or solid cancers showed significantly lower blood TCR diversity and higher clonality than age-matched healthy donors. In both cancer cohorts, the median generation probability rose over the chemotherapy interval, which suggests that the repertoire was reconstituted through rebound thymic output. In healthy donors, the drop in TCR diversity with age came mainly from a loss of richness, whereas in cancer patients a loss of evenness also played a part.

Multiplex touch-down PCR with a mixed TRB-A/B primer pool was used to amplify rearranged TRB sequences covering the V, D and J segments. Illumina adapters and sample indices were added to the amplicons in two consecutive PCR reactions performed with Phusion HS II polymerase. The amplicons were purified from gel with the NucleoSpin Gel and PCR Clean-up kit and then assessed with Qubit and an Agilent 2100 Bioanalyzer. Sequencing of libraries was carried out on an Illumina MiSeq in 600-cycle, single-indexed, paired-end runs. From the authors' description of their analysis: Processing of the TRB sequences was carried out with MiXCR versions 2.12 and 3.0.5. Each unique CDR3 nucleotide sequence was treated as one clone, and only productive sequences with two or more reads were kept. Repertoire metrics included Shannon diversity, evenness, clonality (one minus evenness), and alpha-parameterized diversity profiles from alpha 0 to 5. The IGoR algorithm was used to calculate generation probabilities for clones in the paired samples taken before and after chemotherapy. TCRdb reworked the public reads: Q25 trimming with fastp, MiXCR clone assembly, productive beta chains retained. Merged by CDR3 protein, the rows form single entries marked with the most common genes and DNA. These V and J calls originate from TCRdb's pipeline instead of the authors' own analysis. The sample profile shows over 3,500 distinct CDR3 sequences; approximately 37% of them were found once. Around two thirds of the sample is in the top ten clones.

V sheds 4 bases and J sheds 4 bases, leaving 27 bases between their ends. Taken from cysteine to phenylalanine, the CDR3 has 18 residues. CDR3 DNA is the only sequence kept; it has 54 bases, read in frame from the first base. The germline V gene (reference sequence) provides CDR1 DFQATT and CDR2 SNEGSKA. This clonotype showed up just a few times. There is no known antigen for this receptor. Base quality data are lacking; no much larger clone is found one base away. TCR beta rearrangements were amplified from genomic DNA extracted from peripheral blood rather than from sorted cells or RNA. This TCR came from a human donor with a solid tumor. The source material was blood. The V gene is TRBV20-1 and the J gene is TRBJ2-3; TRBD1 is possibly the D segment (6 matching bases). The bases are TGCAGTGCTACCGGGTTGAGGATGGGTGGGGGCCGCGCAGATACGCAGTATTTT. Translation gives CSATGLRMGGGRADTQYF.